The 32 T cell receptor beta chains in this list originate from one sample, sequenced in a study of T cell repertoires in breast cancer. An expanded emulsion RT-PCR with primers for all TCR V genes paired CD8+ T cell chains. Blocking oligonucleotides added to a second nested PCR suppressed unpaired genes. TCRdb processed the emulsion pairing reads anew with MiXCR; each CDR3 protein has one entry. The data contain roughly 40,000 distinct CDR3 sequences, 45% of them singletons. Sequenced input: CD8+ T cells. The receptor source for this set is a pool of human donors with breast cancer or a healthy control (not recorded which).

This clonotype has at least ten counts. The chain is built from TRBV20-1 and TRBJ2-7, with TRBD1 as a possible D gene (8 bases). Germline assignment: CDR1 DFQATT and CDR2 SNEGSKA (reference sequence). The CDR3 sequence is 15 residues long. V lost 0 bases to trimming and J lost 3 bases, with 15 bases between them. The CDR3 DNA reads TGCAGTGCTAGAGATTGGGGAGGGACAGGCTACGAGCAGTACTTC. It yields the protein CSARDWGGTGYEQYF.

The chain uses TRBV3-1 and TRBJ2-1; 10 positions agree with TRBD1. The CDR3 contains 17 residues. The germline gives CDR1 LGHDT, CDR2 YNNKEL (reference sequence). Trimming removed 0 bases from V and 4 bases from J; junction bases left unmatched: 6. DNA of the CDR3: TGTGCCAGCAGCCAAGATCGTGGGACAGGGGTTTACAATGAGCAGTTCTTC. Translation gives CASSQDRGTGVYNEQFF.

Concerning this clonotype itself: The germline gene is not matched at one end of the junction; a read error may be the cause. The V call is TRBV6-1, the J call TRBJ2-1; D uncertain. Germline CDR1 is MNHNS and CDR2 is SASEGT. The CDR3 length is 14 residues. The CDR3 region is CASNAAAMGNELLF. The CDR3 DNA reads TGTGCCAGCAATGCGGCTGCCATGGGTAACGAGCTCCTCTTC.

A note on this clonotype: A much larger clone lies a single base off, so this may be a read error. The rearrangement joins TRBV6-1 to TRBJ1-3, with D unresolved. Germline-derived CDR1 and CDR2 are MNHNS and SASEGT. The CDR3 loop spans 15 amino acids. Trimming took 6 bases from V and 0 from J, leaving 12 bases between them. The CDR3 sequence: CASRASGHSGNTIYF. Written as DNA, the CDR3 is TGTGCCAGCAGAGCTTCGGGCCACTCTGGAAACACCATATATTTT.

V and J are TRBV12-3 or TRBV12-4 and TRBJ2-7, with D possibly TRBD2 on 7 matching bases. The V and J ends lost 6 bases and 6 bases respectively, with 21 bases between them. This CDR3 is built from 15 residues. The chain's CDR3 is CASSPGGPRGGEQYF. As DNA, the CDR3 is TGTGCCAGCAGCCCCGGGGGGCCCCGCGGTGGCGAGCAGTACTTC.

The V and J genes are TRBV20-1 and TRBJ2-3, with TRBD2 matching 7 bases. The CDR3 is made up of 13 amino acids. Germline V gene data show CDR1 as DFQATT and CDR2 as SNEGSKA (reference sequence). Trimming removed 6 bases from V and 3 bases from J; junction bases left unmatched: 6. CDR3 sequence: CSAGGSWTDTQYF. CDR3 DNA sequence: TGCAGTGCGGGGGGGAGCTGGACAGATACGCAGTATTTT.

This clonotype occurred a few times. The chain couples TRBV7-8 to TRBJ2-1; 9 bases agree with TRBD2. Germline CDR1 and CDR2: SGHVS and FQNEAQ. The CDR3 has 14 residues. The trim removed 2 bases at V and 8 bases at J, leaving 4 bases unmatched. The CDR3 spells CASSLIAGVHEQFF. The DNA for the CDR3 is TGTGCCAGCAGCTTAATAGCGGGGGTGCATGAGCAGTTCTTC.

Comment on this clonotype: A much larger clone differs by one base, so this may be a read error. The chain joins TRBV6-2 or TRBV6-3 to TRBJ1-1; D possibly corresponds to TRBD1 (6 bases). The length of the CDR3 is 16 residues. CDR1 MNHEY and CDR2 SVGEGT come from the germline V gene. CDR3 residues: CASSEVDGGGNTGAFF. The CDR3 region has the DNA TGTGCCAGCAGTGAAGTCGACGGGGGCGGGAACACTGGAGCTTTCTTT.

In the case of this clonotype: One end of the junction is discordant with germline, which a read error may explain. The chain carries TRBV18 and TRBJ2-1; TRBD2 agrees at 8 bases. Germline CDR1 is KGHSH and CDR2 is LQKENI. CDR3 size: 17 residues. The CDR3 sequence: CASTPEISGSVSDEQFF. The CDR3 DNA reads TGTGCCAGCACACCTGAAATAAGCGGGAGTGTAAGCGATGAGCAGTTCTTC.

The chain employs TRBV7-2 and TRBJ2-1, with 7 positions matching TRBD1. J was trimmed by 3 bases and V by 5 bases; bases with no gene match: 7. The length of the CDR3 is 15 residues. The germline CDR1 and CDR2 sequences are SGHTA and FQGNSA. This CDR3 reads CASSTSGQYYNEQFF. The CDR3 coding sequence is TGTGCCAGCAGCACCTCGGGACAGTACTACAATGAGCAGTTCTTC.

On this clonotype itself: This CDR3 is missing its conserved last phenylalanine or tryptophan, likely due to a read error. The CDR3 DNA sequence: TGTGCCAGCACCGACTCGGGAAACCAAGAGACCCAGTACTCC. The encoded protein is CASTDSGNQETQYS. The chain uses TRBV25-1 and TRBJ2-5; the D gene is possibly TRBD2 (5 bases). Germline CDR1 MGHDK, CDR2 SYGVNS. V lost 7 bases and J lost 0, with 12 bases in between. This CDR3 is built from 14 residues.

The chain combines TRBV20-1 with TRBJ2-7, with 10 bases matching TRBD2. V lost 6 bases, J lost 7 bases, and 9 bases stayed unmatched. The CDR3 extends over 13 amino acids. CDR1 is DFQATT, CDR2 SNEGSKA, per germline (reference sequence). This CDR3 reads CSATGTSVKEQYF. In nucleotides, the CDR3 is TGCAGTGCCACCGGGACTAGCGTGAAAGAGCAGTACTTC.

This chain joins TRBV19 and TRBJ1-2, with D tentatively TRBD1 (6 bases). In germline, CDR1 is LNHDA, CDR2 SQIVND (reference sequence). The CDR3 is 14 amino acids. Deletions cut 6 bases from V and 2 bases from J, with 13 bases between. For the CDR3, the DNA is TGTGCCAGTAGGGCCGGGACAACCAACTATGGCTACACCTTC. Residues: CASRAGTTNYGYTF.

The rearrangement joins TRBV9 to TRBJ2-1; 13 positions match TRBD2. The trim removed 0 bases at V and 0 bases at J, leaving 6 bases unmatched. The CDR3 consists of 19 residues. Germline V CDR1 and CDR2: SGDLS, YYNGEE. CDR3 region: CASSVGLAGGPSSYNEQFF. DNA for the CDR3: TGTGCCAGCAGCGTAGGACTAGCGGGGGGCCCGAGCTCCTACAATGAGCAGTTCTTC.

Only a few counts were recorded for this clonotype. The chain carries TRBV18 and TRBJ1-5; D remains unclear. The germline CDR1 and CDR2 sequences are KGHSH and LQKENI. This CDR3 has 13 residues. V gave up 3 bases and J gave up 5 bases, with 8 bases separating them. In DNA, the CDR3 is TGTGCCAGCTCACCCACGCGGGATCAGCCCCAGCATTTT. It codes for CASSPTRDQPQHF.

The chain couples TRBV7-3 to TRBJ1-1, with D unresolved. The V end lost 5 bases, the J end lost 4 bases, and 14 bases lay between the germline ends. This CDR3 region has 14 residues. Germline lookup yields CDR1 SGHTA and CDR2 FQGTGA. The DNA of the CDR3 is TGTGCCAGCAGCCTGCGGGGTACGGGCACTGAAGCTTTCTTT. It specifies CASSLRGTGTEAFF.

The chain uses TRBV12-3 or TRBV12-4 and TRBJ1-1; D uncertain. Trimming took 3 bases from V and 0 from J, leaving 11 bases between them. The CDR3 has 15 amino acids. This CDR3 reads CASSLQVHMNTEAFF. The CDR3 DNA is TGTGCCAGCAGTTTGCAGGTACACATGAACACTGAAGCTTTCTTT.

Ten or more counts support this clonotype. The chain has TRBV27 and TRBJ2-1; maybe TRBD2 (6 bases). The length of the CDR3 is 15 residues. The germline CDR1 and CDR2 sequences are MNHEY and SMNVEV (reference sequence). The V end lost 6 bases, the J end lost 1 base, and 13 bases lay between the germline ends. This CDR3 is CASSRRSGSYNEQFF. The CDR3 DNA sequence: TGTGCCAGCAGCCGCCGTAGCGGATCCTACAATGAGCAGTTCTTC.

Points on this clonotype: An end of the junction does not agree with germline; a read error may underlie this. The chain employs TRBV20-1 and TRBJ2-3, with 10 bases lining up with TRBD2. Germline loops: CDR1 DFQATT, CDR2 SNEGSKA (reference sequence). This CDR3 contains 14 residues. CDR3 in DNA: TGCAATGCTAGGACTAGCGGAATTCCAGATACGCAGTATTTT. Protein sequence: CNARTSGIPDTQYF.

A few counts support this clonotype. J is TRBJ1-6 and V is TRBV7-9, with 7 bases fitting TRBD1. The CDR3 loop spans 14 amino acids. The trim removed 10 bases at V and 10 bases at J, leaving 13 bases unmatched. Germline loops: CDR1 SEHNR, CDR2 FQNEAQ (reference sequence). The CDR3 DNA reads TGTGCCACTTCAGGGGGGACAGCCAAATCACCCCTCCACTTT. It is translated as CATSGGTAKSPLHF.

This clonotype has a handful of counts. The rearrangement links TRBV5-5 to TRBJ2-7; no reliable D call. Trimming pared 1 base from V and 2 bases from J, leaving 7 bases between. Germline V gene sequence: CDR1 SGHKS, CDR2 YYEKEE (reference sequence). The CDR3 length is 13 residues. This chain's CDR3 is CASSLFTAYEQYF. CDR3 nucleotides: TGTGCCAGCAGCTTGTTTACTGCCTACGAGCAGTACTTC.

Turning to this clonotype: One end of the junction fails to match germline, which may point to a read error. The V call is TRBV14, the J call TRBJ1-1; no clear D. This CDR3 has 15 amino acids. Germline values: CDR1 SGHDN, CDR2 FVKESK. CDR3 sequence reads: CAGSQASSGRGEAFF. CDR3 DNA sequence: TGTGCCGGCAGCCAAGCATCGAGCGGACGAGGAGAAGCTTTCTTT.

CDR3 loop: CSALDRDEAFF. The DNA for the CDR3 is TGCAGTGCATTGGACAGGGATGAAGCTTTCTTT. This chain links TRBV20-1 with TRBJ1-1, with 8 nucleotides matching TRBD1. Losses at the gene ends were 6 bases for V and 7 bases for J; bases not matched to a gene: 4. There are 11 residues in the CDR3. Germline V lookup: CDR1 DFQATT, CDR2 SNEGSKA (reference sequence).

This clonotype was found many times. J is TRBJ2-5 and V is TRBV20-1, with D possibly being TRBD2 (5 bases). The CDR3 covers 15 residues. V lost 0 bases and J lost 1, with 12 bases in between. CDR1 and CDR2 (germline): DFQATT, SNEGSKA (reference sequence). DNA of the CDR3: TGCAGTGCTAGAGAGGGAACGAGCGGCCAAGAGACCCAGTACTTC. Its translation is CSAREGTSGQETQYF.

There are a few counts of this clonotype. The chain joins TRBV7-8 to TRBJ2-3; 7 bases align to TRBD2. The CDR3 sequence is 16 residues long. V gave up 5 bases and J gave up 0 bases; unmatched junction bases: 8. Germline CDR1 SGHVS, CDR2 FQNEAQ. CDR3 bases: TGTGCCAGCAGCCTCAATAGCGGGCCTAGCACAGATACGCAGTATTTT. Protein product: CASSLNSGPSTDTQYF.

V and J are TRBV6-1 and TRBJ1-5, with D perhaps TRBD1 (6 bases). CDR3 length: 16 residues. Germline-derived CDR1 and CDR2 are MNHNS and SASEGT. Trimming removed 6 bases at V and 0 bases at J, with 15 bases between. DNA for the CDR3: TGTGCCAGCAGCCCTCAGGGGACCAATAGCAATCAGCCCCAGCATTTT. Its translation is CASSPQGTNSNQPQHF.

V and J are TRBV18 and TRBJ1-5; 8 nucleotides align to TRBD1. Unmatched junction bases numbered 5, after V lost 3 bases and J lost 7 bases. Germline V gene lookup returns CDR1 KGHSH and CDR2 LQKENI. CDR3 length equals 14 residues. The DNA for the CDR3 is TGTGCCAGCTCACCTCGACAGGGGTCACAGCCCCAGCATTTT. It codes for CASSPRQGSQPQHF.

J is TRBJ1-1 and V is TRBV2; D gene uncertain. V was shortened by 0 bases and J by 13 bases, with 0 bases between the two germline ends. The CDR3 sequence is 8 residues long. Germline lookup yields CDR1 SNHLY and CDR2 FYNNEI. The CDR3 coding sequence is TGTGCCAGCAGTGAAGCTTTCTTT. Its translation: CASSEAFF.

The CDR3 spells CSAGDSTDTQYF. CDR3 DNA: TGCAGCGCCGGGGATAGCACAGATACGCAGTATTTT. This chain uses TRBV29-1 with TRBJ2-3, with D maybe TRBD2 (5 bases). Germline CDR1 SQVTM, CDR2 ANQGSEA. V was trimmed by 7 bases and J by 0 bases, leaving 8 bases between them. This CDR3 is built from 12 residues.

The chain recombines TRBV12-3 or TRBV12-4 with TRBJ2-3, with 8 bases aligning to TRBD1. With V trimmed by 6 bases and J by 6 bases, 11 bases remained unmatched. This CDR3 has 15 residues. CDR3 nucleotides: TGTGCCAGCAGCCAAGGACAGGGTCAATTTGATACGCAGTATTTT. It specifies CASSQGQGQFDTQYF.

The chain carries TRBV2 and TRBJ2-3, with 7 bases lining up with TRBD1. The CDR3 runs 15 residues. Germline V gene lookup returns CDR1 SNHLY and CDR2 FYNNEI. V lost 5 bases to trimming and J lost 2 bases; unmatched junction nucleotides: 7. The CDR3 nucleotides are TGTGCCAGCAGTTACCGGACAGGCCCCACAGATACGCAGTATTTT. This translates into CASSYRTGPTDTQYF.

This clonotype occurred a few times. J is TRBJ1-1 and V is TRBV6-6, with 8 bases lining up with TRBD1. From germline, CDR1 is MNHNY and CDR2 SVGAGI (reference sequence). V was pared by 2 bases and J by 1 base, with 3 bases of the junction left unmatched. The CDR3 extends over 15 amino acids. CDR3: CASSYGTGPNTEAFF. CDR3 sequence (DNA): TGTGCCAGCAGTTACGGGACAGGCCCGAACACTGAAGCTTTCTTT.